This TCR beta chain was sequenced in a study of identical twins. Unique molecular identifiers were in the cDNA, with template-switch universal primer binding. Via MiXCR, TCRdb re-called the 5' RACE reads, giving one row per CDR3 protein. This sample has roughly 250,000 distinct CDR3 sequences, with about 7.5% found just once. CDR3 length: 14 amino acids. Germline values: CDR1 SGHTA, CDR2 FQGNSA. Trimming cost V 1 base and J 4 bases, with 11 bases left between them. The data also belong to a second study, concerning yellow fever vaccine responses in identical twins.

The chain employs TRBV7-2 and TRBJ2-7, with a tentative D call TRBD1 (6 bases). Sequencing was done on a sample of CD8+ T cells sorted from blood. The source of this sequence is a woman aged 18-29 years in good health. In nucleotides, the CDR3 is TGTGCCAGCAGCTTAGGGACAGTGAGGTACGAGCAGTACTTC. It codes for CASSLGTVRYEQYF.